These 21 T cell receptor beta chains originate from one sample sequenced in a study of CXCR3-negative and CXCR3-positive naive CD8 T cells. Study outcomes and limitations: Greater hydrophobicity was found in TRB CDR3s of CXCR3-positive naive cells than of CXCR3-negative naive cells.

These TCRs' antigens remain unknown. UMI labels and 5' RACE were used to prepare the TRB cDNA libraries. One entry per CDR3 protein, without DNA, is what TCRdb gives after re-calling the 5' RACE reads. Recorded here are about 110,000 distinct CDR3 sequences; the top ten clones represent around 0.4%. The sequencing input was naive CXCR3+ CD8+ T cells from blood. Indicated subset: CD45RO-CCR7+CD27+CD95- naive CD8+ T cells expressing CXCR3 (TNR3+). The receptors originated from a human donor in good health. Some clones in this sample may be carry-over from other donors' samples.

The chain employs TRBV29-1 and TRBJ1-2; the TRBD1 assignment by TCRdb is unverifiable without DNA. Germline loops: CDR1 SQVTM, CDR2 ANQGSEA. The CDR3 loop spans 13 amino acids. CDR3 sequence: CSVLVGDTYGYTF. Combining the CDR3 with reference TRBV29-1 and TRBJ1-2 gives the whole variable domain SAVISQKPSRDICQRGTSLTIQCQVDSQVTMMFWYRQQPGQSLTLIATANQGSEATYESGFVIDKFPISRPNLTFSTLTVSNMSPEDSSIYLCSVLVGDTYGYTFGSGTRLTVV.

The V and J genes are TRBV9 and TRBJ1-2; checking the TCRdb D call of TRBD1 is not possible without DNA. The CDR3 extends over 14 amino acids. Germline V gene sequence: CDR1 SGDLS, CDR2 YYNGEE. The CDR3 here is CASSVGTGGDGYTF.

The CDR3 protein is CASSYREHNEQFF. The chain combines TRBV6-5 with TRBJ2-1; TCRdb selects TRBD2, and the lack of DNA leaves this call unchecked. Germline V gene data show CDR1 as MNHEY and CDR2 as SVGAGI. CDR3 length equals 13 residues.

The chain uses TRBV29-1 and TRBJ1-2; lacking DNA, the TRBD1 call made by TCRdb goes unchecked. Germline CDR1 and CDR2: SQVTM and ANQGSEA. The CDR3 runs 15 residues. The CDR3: CSARGDRWRIDGYTF.

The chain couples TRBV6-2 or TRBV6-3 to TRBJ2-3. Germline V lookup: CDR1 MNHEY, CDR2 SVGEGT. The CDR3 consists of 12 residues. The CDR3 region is CASSFGADTQYF.

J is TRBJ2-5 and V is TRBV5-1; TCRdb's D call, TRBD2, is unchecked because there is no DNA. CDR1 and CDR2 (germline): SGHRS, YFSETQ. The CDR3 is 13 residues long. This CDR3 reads CASSLSGGETQYF.

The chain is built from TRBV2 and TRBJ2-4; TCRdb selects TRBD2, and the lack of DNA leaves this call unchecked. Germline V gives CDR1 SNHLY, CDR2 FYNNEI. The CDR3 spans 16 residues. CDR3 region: CASSPSADLAKNTQYF.

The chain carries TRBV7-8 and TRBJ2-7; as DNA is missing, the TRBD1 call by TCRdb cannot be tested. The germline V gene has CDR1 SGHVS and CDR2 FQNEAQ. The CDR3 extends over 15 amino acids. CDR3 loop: CASSPYSGGSYEQYF. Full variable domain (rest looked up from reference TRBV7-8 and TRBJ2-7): GAGVSQSPRYKVAKRGQDVALRCDPISGHVSLFWYQQALGQGPEFLTYFQNEAQLDKSGLPSDRFFAERPEGSVSTLKIQRTQQEDSAVYLCASSPYSGGSYEQYFGPGTRLTVT.

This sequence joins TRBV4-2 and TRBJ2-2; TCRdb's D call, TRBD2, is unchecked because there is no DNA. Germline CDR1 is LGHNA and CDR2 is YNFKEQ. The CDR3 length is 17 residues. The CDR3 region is CASSLQAGALNTGELFF.

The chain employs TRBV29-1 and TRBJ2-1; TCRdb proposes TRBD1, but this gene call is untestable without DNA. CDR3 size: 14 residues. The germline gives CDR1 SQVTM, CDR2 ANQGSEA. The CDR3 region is CSVTDRGVNNEQFF.

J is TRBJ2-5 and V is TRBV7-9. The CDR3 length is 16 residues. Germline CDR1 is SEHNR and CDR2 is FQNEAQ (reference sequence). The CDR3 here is CASSLVVAGTQETQYF.

CDR3 loop: CASSPLEEQYF. The rearrangement joins TRBV7-2 to TRBJ2-7; TCRdb's D call of TRBD1 is untestable without DNA. The CDR3 consists of 11 residues. Germline V gene sequence: CDR1 SGHTA, CDR2 FQGNSA.

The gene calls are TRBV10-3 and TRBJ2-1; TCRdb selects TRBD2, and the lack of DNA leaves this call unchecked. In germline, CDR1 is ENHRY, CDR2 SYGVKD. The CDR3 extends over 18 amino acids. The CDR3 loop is CAIRRLAGDSLSYNEQFF.

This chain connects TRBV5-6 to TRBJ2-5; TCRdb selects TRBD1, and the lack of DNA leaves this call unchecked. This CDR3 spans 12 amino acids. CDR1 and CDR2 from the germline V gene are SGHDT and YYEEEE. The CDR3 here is CASGPGGETQYF.

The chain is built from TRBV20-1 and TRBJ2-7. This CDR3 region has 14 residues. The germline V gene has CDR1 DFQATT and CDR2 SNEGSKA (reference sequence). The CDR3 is CSARDPRNTYEQYF.

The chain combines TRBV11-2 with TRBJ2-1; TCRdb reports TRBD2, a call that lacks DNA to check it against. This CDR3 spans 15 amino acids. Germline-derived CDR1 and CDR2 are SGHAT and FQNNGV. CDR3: CASSRFRTSGNEQFF. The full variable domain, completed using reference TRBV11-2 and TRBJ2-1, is EAGVAQSPRYKIIEKRQSVAFWCNPISGHATLYWYQQILGQGPKLLIQFQNNGVVDDSQLPKDRFSAERLKGVDSTLKIQPAKLEDSAVYLCASSRFRTSGNEQFFGPGTRLTVL.

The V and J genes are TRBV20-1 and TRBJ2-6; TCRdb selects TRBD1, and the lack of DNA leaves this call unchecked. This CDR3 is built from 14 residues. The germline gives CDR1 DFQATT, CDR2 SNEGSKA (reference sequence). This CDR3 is CSAEGGTGANVLTF.

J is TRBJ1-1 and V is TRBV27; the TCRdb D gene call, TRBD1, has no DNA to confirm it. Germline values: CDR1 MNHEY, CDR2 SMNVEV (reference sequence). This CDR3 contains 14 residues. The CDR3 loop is CASSLSTGMTEAFF.

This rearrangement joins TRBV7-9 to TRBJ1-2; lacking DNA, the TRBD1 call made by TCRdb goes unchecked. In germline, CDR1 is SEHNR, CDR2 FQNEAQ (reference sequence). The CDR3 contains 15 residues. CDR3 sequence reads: CASSFSGDTNYGYTF.

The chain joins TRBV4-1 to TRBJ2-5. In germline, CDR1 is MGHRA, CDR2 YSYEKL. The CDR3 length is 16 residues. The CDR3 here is CASSQELGRVGIAQYF.

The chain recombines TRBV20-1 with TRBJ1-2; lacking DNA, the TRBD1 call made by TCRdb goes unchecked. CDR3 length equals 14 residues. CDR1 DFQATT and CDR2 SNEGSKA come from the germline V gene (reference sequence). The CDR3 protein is CSARPRQGAYGYTF.